This TCR beta chain was captured in a study of metastatic and nonmetastatic thyroid tumors. Study-level information: Malignant and benign thyroid patients had repertoires compared in peripheral blood and tumor or nodule tissue.

In the source study's methods: CDR3 was compared across clinicopathological groups, and the resulting differences were used to build a distant-metastasis classifier for papillary thyroid cancer. TCRdb re-clonotyped the PCR reads via MiXCR. These V and J calls originate from TCRdb's pipeline instead of the authors' own analysis. Altogether approximately 35,000 clones are present, over 15% being singletons, with the ten largest covering 9.5% to 15%. The entire patient cohort was treatment-naive prior to thyroid surgery. Findings and limits, study-wide: Benign nodules reportedly had significantly lower TCR beta diversity than malignant thyroid tumors in blood and tumor.

This clone was observed at least ten times. Its matching antigen is unknown. Per germline, CDR1 SGHTS and CDR2 YDEGEE. Trimming took 4 bases from V and 0 from J, leaving 11 bases between them. This CDR3 comprises 16 residues. The clonotype originates from a male donor with papillary thyroid cancer or a benign thyroid nodule (not recorded which). Some clones in this sample may be carry-over from other donors' samples. Sequenced input: blood. The genes are TRBV5-8 and TRBJ2-6; D is unclear. In DNA, the CDR3 is TGTGCCAGCAGCAACGTATTGAACTCTGGGGCCAACGTCCTGACTTTC. Translated, it gives CASSNVLNSGANVLTF.